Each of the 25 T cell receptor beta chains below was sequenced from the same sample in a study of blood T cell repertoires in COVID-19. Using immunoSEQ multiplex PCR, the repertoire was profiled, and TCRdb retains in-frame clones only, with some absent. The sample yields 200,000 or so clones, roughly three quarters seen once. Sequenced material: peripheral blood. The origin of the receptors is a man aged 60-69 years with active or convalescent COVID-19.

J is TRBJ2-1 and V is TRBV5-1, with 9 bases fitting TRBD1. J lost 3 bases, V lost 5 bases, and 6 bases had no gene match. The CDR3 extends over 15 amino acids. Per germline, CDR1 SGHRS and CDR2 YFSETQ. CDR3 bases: TGCGCCAGCAGACTCCGGGACAGGGTCTACAATGAGCAGTTCTTC. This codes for CASRLRDRVYNEQFF.

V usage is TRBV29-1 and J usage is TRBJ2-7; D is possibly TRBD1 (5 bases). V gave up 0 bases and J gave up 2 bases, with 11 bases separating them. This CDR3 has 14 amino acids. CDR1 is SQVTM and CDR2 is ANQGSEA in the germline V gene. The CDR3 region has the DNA TGCAGCGTTGAAGACAGGGCTATGACCTACGAGCAGTACTTC. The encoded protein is CSVEDRAMTYEQYF.

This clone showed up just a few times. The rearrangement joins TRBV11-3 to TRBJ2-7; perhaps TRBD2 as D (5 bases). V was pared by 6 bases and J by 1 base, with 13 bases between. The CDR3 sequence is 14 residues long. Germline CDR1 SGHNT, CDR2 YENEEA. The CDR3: CASSKRANSYEQYF. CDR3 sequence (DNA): TGTGCCAGCAGTAAGAGGGCGAATTCCTACGAGCAGTACTTC.

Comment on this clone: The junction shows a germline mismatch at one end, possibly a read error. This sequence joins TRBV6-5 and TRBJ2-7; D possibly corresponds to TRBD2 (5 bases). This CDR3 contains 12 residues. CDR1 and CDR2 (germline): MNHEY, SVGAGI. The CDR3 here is CASSASGMSFLF. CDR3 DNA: TGTGCCAGCAGCGCATCCGGGATGAGCTTTCTCTTC.

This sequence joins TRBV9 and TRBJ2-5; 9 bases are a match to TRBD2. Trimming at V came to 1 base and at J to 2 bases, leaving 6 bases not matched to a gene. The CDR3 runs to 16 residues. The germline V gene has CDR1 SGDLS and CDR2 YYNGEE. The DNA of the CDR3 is TGTGCCAGCAGCGTACTCGCGGGAGGGCCACAAGAGACCCAGTACTTC. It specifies CASSVLAGGPQETQYF.

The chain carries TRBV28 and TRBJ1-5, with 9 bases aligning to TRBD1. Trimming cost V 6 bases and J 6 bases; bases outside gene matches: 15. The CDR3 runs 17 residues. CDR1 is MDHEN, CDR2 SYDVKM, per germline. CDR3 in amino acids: CASSPGQGTVVGQPQHF. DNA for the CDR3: TGTGCCAGCAGCCCCGGACAGGGGACTGTAGTGGGTCAGCCCCAGCATTTT.

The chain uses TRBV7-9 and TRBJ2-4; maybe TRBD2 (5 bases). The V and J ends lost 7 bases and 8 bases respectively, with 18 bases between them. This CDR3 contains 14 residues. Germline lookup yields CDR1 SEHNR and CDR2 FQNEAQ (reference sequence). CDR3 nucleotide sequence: TGTGCCAGCACTCCGGACCGGGAAGTGGACATTCAGTACTTC. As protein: CASTPDREVDIQYF.

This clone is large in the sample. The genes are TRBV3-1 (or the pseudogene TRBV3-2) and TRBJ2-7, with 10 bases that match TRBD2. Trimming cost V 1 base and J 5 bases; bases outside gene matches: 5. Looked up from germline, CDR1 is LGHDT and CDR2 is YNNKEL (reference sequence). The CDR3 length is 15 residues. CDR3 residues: CASSQGLAGVNEQYF. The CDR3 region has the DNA TGTGCCAGCAGCCAAGGGCTAGCGGGAGTAAACGAGCAGTACTTC.

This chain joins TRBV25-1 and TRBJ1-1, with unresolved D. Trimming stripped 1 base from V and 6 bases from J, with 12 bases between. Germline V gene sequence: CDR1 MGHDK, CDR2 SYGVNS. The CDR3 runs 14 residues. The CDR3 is CASSEWREEPEAFF. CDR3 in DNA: TGTGCCAGCAGTGAATGGAGGGAAGAGCCTGAAGCTTTCTTT.

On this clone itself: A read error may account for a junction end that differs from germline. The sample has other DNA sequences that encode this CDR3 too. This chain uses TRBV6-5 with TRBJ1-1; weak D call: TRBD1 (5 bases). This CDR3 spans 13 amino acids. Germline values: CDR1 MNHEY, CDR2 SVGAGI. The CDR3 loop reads CASKQDQNTEAFF. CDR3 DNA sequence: TGTGCCAGCAAACAGGACCAGAACACTGAAGCCTTCTTT.

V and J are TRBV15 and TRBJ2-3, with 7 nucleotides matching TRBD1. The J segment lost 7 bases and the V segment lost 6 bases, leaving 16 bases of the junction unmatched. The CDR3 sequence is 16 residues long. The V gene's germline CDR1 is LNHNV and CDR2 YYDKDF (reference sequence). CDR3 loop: CATRGTGTEIANTQYF. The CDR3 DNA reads TGTGCCACCAGAGGCACCGGGACAGAAATCGCTAATACGCAGTATTTT.

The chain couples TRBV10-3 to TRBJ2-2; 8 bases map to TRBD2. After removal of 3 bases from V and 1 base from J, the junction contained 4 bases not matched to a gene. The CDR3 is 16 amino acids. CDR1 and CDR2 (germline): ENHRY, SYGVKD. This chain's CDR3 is CAISDSGKLNTGELFF. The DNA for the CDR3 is TGTGCCATCAGTGATAGCGGGAAACTGAACACCGGGGAGCTGTTTTTT.

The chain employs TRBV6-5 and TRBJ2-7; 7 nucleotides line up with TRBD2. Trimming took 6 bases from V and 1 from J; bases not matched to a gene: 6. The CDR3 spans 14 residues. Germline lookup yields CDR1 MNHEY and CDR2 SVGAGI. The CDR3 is CASSTGGRSYEQYF. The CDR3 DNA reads TGTGCCAGCAGCACGGGAGGACGTTCCTACGAGCAGTACTTC.

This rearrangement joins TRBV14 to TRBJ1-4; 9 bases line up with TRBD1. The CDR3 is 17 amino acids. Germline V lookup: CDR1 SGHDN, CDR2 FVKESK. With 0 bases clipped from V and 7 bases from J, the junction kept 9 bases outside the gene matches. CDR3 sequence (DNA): TGTGCCAGCAGCCAAGATCGAACAGGGGGCTGGAGTGAAAAACTGTTTTTT. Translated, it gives CASSQDRTGGWSEKLFF.

The CDR3 sequence: CASSYRQNTEAFF. CDR3 in DNA: TGCGCCAGCAGCTATAGACAGAACACTGAAGCTTTCTTT. This chain uses TRBV5-1 with TRBJ1-1; D unclear. Trimming cost V 3 bases and J 1 base, with 7 bases left between them. CDR3 size: 13 residues. Germline CDR1 reads SGHRS; CDR2 reads YFSETQ.

The CDR3 sequence: CASSSPGLTNTGELFF. CDR3 DNA sequence: TGTGCCAGCAGCTCCCCGGGACTTACGAACACCGGGGAGCTGTTTTTT. The chain couples TRBV7-6 to TRBJ2-2; D is perhaps TRBD2 (6 bases). Germline V CDR1 and CDR2: SGHVS, FNYEAQ. Trimming cost V 4 bases and J 0 bases, with 12 bases left between them. CDR3 length equals 16 residues.

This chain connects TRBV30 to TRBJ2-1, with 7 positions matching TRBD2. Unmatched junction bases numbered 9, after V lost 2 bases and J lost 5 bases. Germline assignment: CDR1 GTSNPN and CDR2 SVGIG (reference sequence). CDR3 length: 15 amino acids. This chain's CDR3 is CAWSPRAGQDNEQFF. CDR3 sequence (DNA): TGTGCCTGGAGTCCGAGAGCGGGGCAGGACAATGAGCAGTTCTTC.

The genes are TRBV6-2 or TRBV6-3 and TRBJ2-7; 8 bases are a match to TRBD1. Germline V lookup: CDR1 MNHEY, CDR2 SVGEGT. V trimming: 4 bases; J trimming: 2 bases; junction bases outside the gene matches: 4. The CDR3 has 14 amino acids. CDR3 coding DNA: TGTGCCAGCAGTTTTGGACAGGGAACCTACGAGCAGTACTTC. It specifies CASSFGQGTYEQYF.

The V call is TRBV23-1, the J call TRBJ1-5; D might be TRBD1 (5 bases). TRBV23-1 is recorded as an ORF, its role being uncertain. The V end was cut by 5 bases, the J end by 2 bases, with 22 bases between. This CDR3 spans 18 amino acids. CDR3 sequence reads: CASSAILSGGEGNQPQHF. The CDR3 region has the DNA TGCGCCAGCAGTGCTATTTTATCGGGGGGGGAGGGCAATCAGCCCCAGCATTTT.

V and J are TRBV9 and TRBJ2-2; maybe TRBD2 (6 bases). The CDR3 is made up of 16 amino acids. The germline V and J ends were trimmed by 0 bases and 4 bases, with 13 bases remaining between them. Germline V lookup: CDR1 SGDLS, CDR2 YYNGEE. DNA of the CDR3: TGTGCCAGCAGCGTAGAGGCGGGATCGGGCACCGGGGAGCTGTTTTTT. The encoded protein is CASSVEAGSGTGELFF.

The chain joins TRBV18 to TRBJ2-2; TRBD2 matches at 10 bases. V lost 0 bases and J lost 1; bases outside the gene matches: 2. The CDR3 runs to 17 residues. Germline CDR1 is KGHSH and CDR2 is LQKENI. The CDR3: CASSPPGLAMNTGELFF. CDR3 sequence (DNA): TGTGCCAGCTCACCACCGGGACTAGCGATGAACACCGGGGAGCTGTTTTTT.

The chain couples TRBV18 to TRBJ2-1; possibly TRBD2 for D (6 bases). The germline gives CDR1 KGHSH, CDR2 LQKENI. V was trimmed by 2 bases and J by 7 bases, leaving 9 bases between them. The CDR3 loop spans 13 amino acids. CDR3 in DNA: TGTGCCAGCTCACCAGGGACTGGGAATGAGCAGTTCTTC. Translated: CASSPGTGNEQFF.

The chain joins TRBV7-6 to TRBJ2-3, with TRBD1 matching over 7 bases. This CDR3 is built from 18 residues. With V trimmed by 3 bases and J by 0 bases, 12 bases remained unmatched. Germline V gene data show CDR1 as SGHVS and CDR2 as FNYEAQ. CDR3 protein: CASSFSPDRDSSTDTQYF. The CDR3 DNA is TGTGCCAGCAGCTTCTCACCGGACCGGGACAGTAGCACAGATACGCAGTATTTT.

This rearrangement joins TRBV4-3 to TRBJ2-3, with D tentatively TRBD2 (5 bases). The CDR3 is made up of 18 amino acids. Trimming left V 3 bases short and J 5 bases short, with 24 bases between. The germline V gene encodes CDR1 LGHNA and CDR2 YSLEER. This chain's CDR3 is CASSHRPPREKRVDTQYF. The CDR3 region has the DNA TGCGCCAGCAGCCATCGACCGCCCCGGGAAAAACGGGTAGATACGCAGTATTTT.

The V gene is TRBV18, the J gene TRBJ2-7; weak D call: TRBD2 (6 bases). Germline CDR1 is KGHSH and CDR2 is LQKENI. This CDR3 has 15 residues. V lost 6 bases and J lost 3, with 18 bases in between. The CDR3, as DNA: TGTGCCAGCTCCCTCGGGACGTCCGGGGGCTACGAGCAGTACTTC. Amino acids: CASSLGTSGGYEQYF.